This record concerns one T cell receptor (beta chain) sequence. As originally analysed: Counts of nucleated cells, estimated from reference gene primer amplification, were obtained. Sequencing used immunoSEQ multiplex PCR; TCRdb keeps in-frame clones, though not all of them. The DNA was the basis for D and trimming; V, J and clone size are from that table. This sample carries approximately 200,000 clones, almost 80% of them seen once, and the ten largest clones take 17%. This CDR3 comprises 14 residues. Trimming took 6 bases from V and 6 from J; bases not matched to a gene: 12. Per the germline V gene, CDR1 is SQVTM and CDR2 is ANQGSEA. This sample is part of a study of blood T cell repertoires in COVID-19.

Sequenced input: peripheral blood. The genes are TRBV29-1 and TRBJ2-7, with 9 bases aligning to TRBD2. The clonotype was recovered from a man aged 60 to 75 with active or convalescent COVID-19. The CDR3 region has the DNA TGCAGCGTAGATATTAGCGGGAGTTCGTTCGAGCAGTACTTC. It translates to CSVDISGSSFEQYF.